Included here is one T cell receptor (beta chain) sequence, with context. This sample was taken from a study of blood T cell repertoires in COVID-19. Profiling relied on immunoSEQ multiplex PCR, and the TCRdb table lists in-frame clones only, not all of them. Seen here are fewer than 200,000 clones, approximately 90% observed once, and the top ten hold 20% to 25%. The receptor's source is a man aged 60 to 69 with active or convalescent COVID-19. Material: peripheral blood.

CDR3 in DNA: TGTGCCAGCAGCAATTTGGCAGCGCCCTACGAGCAGTACTTC. This translates into CASSNLAAPYEQYF. The chain uses TRBV11-3 and TRBJ2-7; D remains ambiguous. The CDR3 runs 14 residues. V was shortened by 5 bases and J by 2 bases, with 13 bases between the two germline ends. Germline CDR1 is SGHNT and CDR2 is YENEEA.